The entry below describes one T cell receptor beta chain. Its antigen is as yet unknown. Germline CDR1 reads SGHRS; CDR2 reads YFSETQ. This CDR3 comprises 15 residues. V lost 1 base, J lost 5 bases, and 13 bases lay in between. How the authors handled the data: Junction-only sequences produced by ImmunoSEQ had no quality scores, so filtering differed. Some clones are missing from TCRdb's copy, which holds only in-frame ones; the method was immunoSEQ multiplex PCR. Clone size and the V and J calls come from that table; the DNA yielded D and trimming. The sample records 2 million to 2.5 million clones, about 92% being singletons. A CD45RA+ naive subset and a CD45RA-negative memory subset were split from CD4+ cells. The entry originates in a study of shared clonotypes between healthy human individuals. Study-wide context: Participating donors consisted of two women and a few men aged 18 to 49. Study outcomes and limitations: How much donors shared clonotypes was expected to be affected by sequencing depth.

The source material was naive CD4+ T cells from PBMCs. The subset was: CD45RA+ positively selected. This chain connects TRBV5-1 to TRBJ2-1; D is undetermined. This clonotype was sampled from a man aged 18 to 29 in good health. Some clones in this sample may be carry-over from other donors' samples. CDR3 sequence: CASSLLVVGNNEQFF. CDR3 coding DNA: TGCGCCAGCAGCTTGTTGGTAGTGGGAAACAATGAGCAGTTCTTC.